These 12 T cell receptor beta chains were sequenced from one sample in a study of T-cell reconstitution after alpha-beta-depleted transplantation in children. Unique molecular identifiers were incorporated during preparation of the TCRbeta library. TCRdb re-called the PCR reads with MiXCR, one entry per CDR3 protein. The sample yields hundreds of thousands of distinct CDR3 sequences, 13% seen once. The sequences come from PBMCs, collected before TCRalphabeta/CD19-depleted stem cell transplant. The receptor source for this set is a girl aged 2-15 years with congenital amegakaryocytic thrombocytopenia, due to receive a stem cell transplant.

This clonotype was counted ten times or more. This chain joins TRBV20-1 and TRBJ1-5, with 8 positions matching TRBD1. J lost 1 base, V lost 3 bases, and 11 bases had no gene match. Looked up from germline, CDR1 is DFQATT and CDR2 is SNEGSKA (reference sequence). The CDR3 contains 17 residues. CDR3 sequence: CSASGLDREGSNQPQHF. In DNA form, the CDR3 reads TGCAGTGCTAGTGGCCTGGACAGGGAAGGGAGCAATCAGCCCCAGCATTTT.

The rearrangement joins TRBV10-2 to TRBJ2-5; 8 bases line up with TRBD1. The CDR3 is made up of 13 amino acids. CDR1 and CDR2 from the germline V gene are WSHSY and SAAADI. Trimming removed 8 bases from V and 2 bases from J; junction bases left unmatched: 4. The CDR3 here is CASLRTGQETQYF. The CDR3 coding sequence is TGCGCCAGCCTTCGGACAGGGCAAGAGACCCAGTACTTC.

This clonotype was detected only a few times. CDR3 in DNA: TGTGCCAGCAGCTTAGGGTCCCTAGCGGGAGGGATTGAGCAGTACTTC. Translated, it gives CASSLGSLAGGIEQYF. The chain uses TRBV7-9 and TRBJ2-7, with TRBD2 identical over 12 bases. The V and J ends lost 1 base and 7 bases, in that order; junction bases with no gene match: 8. In germline, CDR1 is SEHNR, CDR2 FQNEAQ (reference sequence). CDR3 length equals 16 residues. Supplemented by reference TRBV7-9 and TRBJ2-7, the full variable domain reads DTGVSQNPRHKITKRGQNVTFRCDPISEHNRLYWYRQTLGQGPEFLTYFQNEAQLEKSRLLSDRFSAERPKGSFSTLEIQRTEQGDSAMYLCASSLGSLAGGIEQYFGPGTRLTVT.

A remark on this clonotype: A clone one base away is much larger, so this may be a read error. V is TRBV20-1 and J is TRBJ1-4, with TRBD1 matching 7 bases. This CDR3 is 15 amino acids long. Germline-derived CDR1 and CDR2 are DFQATT and SNEGSKA (reference sequence). The CDR3 bases are TGCAGTACTAGAGATGGGGACAGCGGCAATGAAAAACTGTTTTTT. Translating gives CSTRDGDSGNEKLFF.

This clonotype was recorded at least ten times. The rearrangement joins TRBV5-1 to TRBJ2-5; tentative D call: TRBD2 (5 bases). V was pared by 0 bases and J by 5 bases, with 11 bases between. Germline V gene sequence: CDR1 SGHRS, CDR2 YFSETQ. This CDR3 region has 14 residues. For the CDR3, the DNA is TGCGCCAGCAGCTTGGTAGGGAGTGAGGAGACCCAGTACTTC. Encoded protein: CASSLVGSEETQYF.

V and J are TRBV7-3 and TRBJ2-3, with 10 bases fitting TRBD2. The CDR3 extends over 17 amino acids. The V gene end was trimmed by 3 bases and the J gene end by 1 base; junction bases not matched to a gene: 7. CDR1 is SGHTA and CDR2 is FQGTGA in the germline V gene. This CDR3 is CASSFLPAGGRTDTQYF. As DNA, the CDR3 is TGTGCCAGCAGCTTCCTCCCAGCGGGGGGGCGCACAGATACGCAGTATTTT.

The gene calls are TRBV20-1 and TRBJ2-2, with no clear D. Trimming took off 3 bases at V and 1 base at J, with 18 bases between the two ends. Germline V lookup: CDR1 DFQATT, CDR2 SNEGSKA (reference sequence). The CDR3 is made up of 17 amino acids. DNA of the CDR3: TGCAGTGCTAGTCGTCCCTACTCCCCTCGGAACACCGGGGAGCTGTTTTTT. As protein: CSASRPYSPRNTGELFF.

This clonotype showed up many times. This chain links TRBV20-1 with TRBJ1-4; D is perhaps TRBD1 (5 bases). Germline V gene sequence: CDR1 DFQATT, CDR2 SNEGSKA (reference sequence). This CDR3 region has 14 residues. V lost 3 bases to trimming and J lost 5 bases, with 13 bases between them. The CDR3 here is CSASQYGGNEKLFF. CDR3 nucleotides: TGCAGTGCTAGTCAGTATGGGGGGAATGAAAAACTGTTTTTT.

A word on this clonotype: A read error may explain this, as a much larger clone is one base away. The rearrangement links TRBV27 to TRBJ2-1; D perhaps matches TRBD2 (5 bases). The CDR3 covers 13 residues. The V gene lost 3 bases and the J gene lost 7 bases, with 10 bases spanning the gap. Germline V gene lookup returns CDR1 MNHEY and CDR2 SMNVEV (reference sequence). In DNA, the CDR3 is TGTGCCAGCAGTTTCGTACTAGTGAATGAGCAGTTCTTC. Its protein is CASSFVLVNEQFF.

The gene calls are TRBV12-3 or TRBV12-4 and TRBJ2-1, with 8 positions matching TRBD1. Unmatched junction bases numbered 7, after V lost 3 bases and J lost 6 bases. The CDR3 extends over 15 amino acids. This CDR3 reads CASSLQRRGLNEQFF. The CDR3 nucleotides are TGTGCCAGCAGTTTGCAGCGCAGGGGGCTCAATGAGCAGTTCTTC.

This chain joins TRBV21-1 and TRBJ2-4; the table's D call TRBD1 went unverified against the DNA. TRBV21-1 represents a pseudogene. The CDR3 totals 16 residues. CDR3: CASTGGRTLAKNIQYF. CDR3 nucleotides: TGTGCCAGCACCGGGGGACGCACGCTAGCCAAAAACATTCAGTACTTC.

The sample holds many counts of this clonotype. The chain combines TRBV12-3 or TRBV12-4 with TRBJ2-1; 7 positions agree with TRBD2. Trimming cost V 1 base and J 7 bases; bases outside gene matches: 4. This CDR3 is 14 amino acids long. In DNA, the CDR3 is TGTGCCAGCAGTTTAGGGATCGGGGGGAATGAGCAGTTCTTC. Protein sequence: CASSLGIGGNEQFF.